The 27 T cell receptor beta chains given below trace back to one sample, sequenced in a study of neurological immune-mediated disorders. Time point noted: longitudinal time-point 3. TCRdb re-called the 5' RACE reads with MiXCR, one entry per CDR3 protein. The table shows under 130,000 distinct CDR3 sequences, with roughly a tenth occurring only once. Sequencing was carried out using PBMCs. The receptors here all came from a female donor with HTLV-1-associated myelopathy (HAM/TSP).

This clonotype was counted many times. The chain joins TRBV25-1 to TRBJ2-1; perhaps TRBD2 as D (7 bases). V lost 4 bases, J lost 10 bases, and 17 bases lay in between. The CDR3 covers 14 residues. Germline V gene data show CDR1 as MGHDK and CDR2 as SYGVNS. The CDR3 DNA reads TGTGCCAGCAGTGTCGGGGGGCGTAATAACGAGCAGTTCTTC. Its protein is CASSVGGRNNEQFF.

Notes on this clonotype: A much larger clone sits a single nucleotide away, making a read error possible. V gene TRBV28 combines with J gene TRBJ1-1; no definite D call. V lost 10 bases, J lost 5 bases, and 14 bases lay in between. The CDR3 runs 12 residues. Germline assignment: CDR1 MDHEN and CDR2 SYDVKM. CDR3: CATSSGETEAFF. The CDR3 DNA is TGTGCCACTTCCTCCGGGGAAACTGAAGCTTTCTTT.

Of note for this clonotype: A much larger clone is a single base away; this may be a read error. The genes are TRBV7-9 and TRBJ1-5, with D perhaps TRBD1 (5 bases). The CDR3 length is 15 residues. CDR1 and CDR2 from the germline V gene are SEHNR and FQNEAQ (reference sequence). Here the CDR3 reads CANSFDSYSNQPQHF. Written as DNA, the CDR3 is TGTGCCAACAGCTTCGACAGTTATAGCAATCAGCCCCAGCATTTT.

At least ten counts were recorded for this clonotype. The rearrangement links TRBV5-4 to TRBJ1-2, with D perhaps matching TRBD1 (6 bases). Trimming pared 4 bases from V and 3 bases from J, leaving 19 bases between. This CDR3 has 16 amino acids. Germline-derived CDR1 and CDR2 are SGHNT and YYREEE (reference sequence). The CDR3 region has the DNA TGTGCCAGCAGCCGGGGAGGGGGACAACAAGACTATGGCTACACCTTC. Translation: CASSRGGGQQDYGYTF.

Comment on this clonotype: One base away lies a much larger clone, so this may be a sequencing read error. The chain combines TRBV7-2 with TRBJ2-7; maybe TRBD2 (7 bases). Per the germline V gene, CDR1 is SGHTA and CDR2 is FQGNSA. The CDR3 covers 14 residues. V dropped 11 bases and J dropped 6 bases, with 23 bases sitting between them. CDR3 sequence reads: CAVIRAGAMGEQYF. As DNA, the CDR3 is TGTGCCGTTATCAGGGCGGGGGCTATGGGCGAGCAGTACTTC.

This clonotype was seen ten or more times. V and J are TRBV25-1 and TRBJ2-7, with D maybe TRBD2 (6 bases). The germline V gene has CDR1 MGHDK and CDR2 SYGVNS. Trimming cost V 4 bases and J 2 bases, with 15 bases left between them. The CDR3 has 15 amino acids. CDR3 coding DNA: TGTGCCAGCAGTGGGTTAACCGGGACTCCCTACGAGCAGTACTTC. Translated: CASSGLTGTPYEQYF.

This clonotype has ten or more counts. The chain employs TRBV11-2 and TRBJ2-6, with unresolved D. The V gene lost 3 bases and the J gene lost 2 bases, with 14 bases spanning the gap. This CDR3 spans 17 amino acids. Looked up from germline, CDR1 is SGHAT and CDR2 is FQNNGV. The CDR3 region is CASSFREILAGANVLTF. The CDR3 region has the DNA TGTGCCAGCAGCTTCAGAGAGATTCTAGCTGGGGCCAACGTCCTGACTTTC. Full variable domain (rest looked up from reference TRBV11-2 and TRBJ2-6): EAGVAQSPRYKIIEKRQSVAFWCNPISGHATLYWYQQILGQGPKLLIQFQNNGVVDDSQLPKDRFSAERLKGVDSTLKIQPAKLEDSAVYLCASSFREILAGANVLTFGAGSRLTVL.

This clonotype has more than one count but fewer than ten. V is TRBV6-5 and J is TRBJ2-4; a possible D gene is TRBD1 (6 bases). Germline assignment: CDR1 MNHEY and CDR2 SVGAGI. This CDR3 spans 16 amino acids. Trimming took off 0 bases at V and 2 bases at J, with 11 bases between the two ends. The CDR3 sequence is CASSYSAWGPKNIQYF. The CDR3 nucleotides read TGTGCCAGCAGTTACTCAGCGTGGGGGCCCAAAAACATTCAGTACTTC.

The chain links TRBV6-2 or TRBV6-3 to TRBJ1-5; TRBD1 is a possible D gene (5 bases). Looked up from germline, CDR1 is MNHEY and CDR2 is SVGEGT. The length of the CDR3 is 14 residues. Trimming shortened V by 0 bases and J by 6 bases, and 9 bases separated the two germline ends. The CDR3 protein is CASSYSGRGQPQHF. As DNA, the CDR3 is TGTGCCAGCAGTTACTCAGGAAGGGGTCAGCCCCAGCATTTT.

This clonotype was counted ten times or more. This sequence joins TRBV27 and TRBJ2-6; D is undetermined. Germline CDR1 and CDR2: MNHEY and SMNVEV (reference sequence). Trimming stripped 7 bases from V and 4 bases from J, with 23 bases between. The CDR3 contains 18 residues. For the CDR3, the DNA is TGTGCCAGCACCCTACGCTCCCGTACGTTTGAAGGGGCCAACGTCCTGACTTTC. This sequence encodes CASTLRSRTFEGANVLTF.

This clonotype was seen at least ten times. The V and J genes are TRBV15 and TRBJ2-4, with D possibly being TRBD1 or TRBD2 (6 bases each). V lost 1 base and J 5 bases, leaving 12 bases between the germline ends. The CDR3 consists of 15 residues. Germline CDR1 is LNHNV and CDR2 is YYDKDF (reference sequence). The CDR3 is CATSRVRGPENIQYF. The CDR3 bases are TGTGCCACCAGCAGAGTTCGGGGGCCTGAAAACATTCAGTACTTC.

This clonotype showed up just a few times. The chain combines TRBV5-1 with TRBJ2-7, with D perhaps TRBD1 (6 bases). The germline V and J ends were trimmed by 4 bases and 4 bases, with 12 bases remaining between them. This CDR3 has 13 amino acids. The V gene's germline CDR1 is SGHRS and CDR2 YFSETQ. CDR3 sequence reads: CASSGTLSYEQYF. As DNA, the CDR3 is TGCGCCAGCAGCGGGACATTGAGTTACGAGCAGTACTTC.

This clonotype was detected ten times or more. The rearrangement links TRBV5-8 to TRBJ2-3; possible D gene TRBD1, 5 bases. Trimming pared 0 bases from V and 3 bases from J, leaving 14 bases between. Per germline, CDR1 SGHTS and CDR2 YDEGEE. The CDR3 loop spans 16 amino acids. This CDR3 reads CASSLGGADPTDTQYF. The CDR3, as DNA: TGTGCCAGCAGCTTGGGTGGGGCCGATCCGACAGATACGCAGTATTTT.

At least ten counts were recorded for this clonotype. The junction differs from germline at one of its ends, possibly a read error. The genes are TRBV15 and TRBJ2-5; unclear D gene. This CDR3 contains 14 residues. In germline, CDR1 is LNHNV, CDR2 YYDKDF (reference sequence). This chain's CDR3 is CATSREVLGETQYF. CDR3 nucleotide sequence: TGTGCTACCAGCAGAGAGGTGTTGGGGGAGACCCAGTACTTC.

Ten or more counts support this clonotype. The CDR3: CASSLVQPQGPQHF. The CDR3 coding sequence is TGTGCCAGCAGTTTAGTACAGCCACAAGGGCCCCAGCATTTT. The chain is built from TRBV28 and TRBJ1-5; D gene unclear. Trimming removed 2 bases at V and 9 bases at J, with 14 bases between. CDR1 is MDHEN, CDR2 SYDVKM, per germline. The CDR3 is 14 residues long.

This chain connects TRBV3-1 to TRBJ2-3, with 12 bases that match TRBD2. Germline V lookup: CDR1 LGHDT, CDR2 YNNKEL (reference sequence). There are 16 residues in the CDR3. Trimming removed 3 bases from V and 1 base from J; junction bases left unmatched: 2. This chain's CDR3 is CASSHRLAGGTDTQYF. In DNA, the CDR3 is TGTGCCAGCAGCCATCGACTAGCGGGGGGCACAGATACGCAGTATTTT.

There are many counts of this clonotype. The V call is TRBV6-6, the J call TRBJ1-3; possibly TRBD1 for D (6 bases). The CDR3 runs to 16 residues. The germline V and J ends were trimmed by 6 bases and 4 bases, with 19 bases remaining between them. Germline CDR1 reads MNHNY; CDR2 reads SVGAGI (reference sequence). The CDR3 region has the DNA TGTGCCAGCAGCATCCAATCGACAGGAGACGGAAACACCATATATTTT. It is translated as CASSIQSTGDGNTIYF.

This clonotype appeared many times. V gene TRBV20-1 combines with J gene TRBJ2-3, with 7 bases identical to TRBD2. The CDR3 extends over 17 amino acids. The germline gives CDR1 DFQATT, CDR2 SNEGSKA (reference sequence). CDR3 sequence: CRAAESSGVRSTDTQYF. CDR3 in DNA: TGCAGGGCAGCGGAATCTAGCGGCGTTAGAAGCACAGATACGCAGTATTTT.

This clonotype was seen ten or more times. The chain has TRBV6-5 and TRBJ2-5, with 7 nucleotides matching TRBD2. V shed 2 bases, J shed 11 bases, and the junction held 2 bases outside the gene matches. Looked up from germline, CDR1 is MNHEY and CDR2 is SVGAGI. The CDR3 has 11 amino acids. The chain's CDR3 is CASSYGTIQYF. The CDR3 DNA follows: TGTGCCAGCAGTTACGGGACTATTCAGTACTTC.

This clonotype was seen many times. This chain connects TRBV6-6 to TRBJ1-4; D uncertain. Per the germline V gene, CDR1 is MNHNY and CDR2 is SVGAGI (reference sequence). The CDR3 spans 12 residues. V was shortened by 6 bases and J by 7 bases, with 9 bases between the two germline ends. The CDR3 reads CASRETGEKLFF. The CDR3 nucleotides are TGTGCCAGCAGGGAGACGGGTGAAAAACTGTTTTTT.

The table lists this clonotype with a few counts. The chain combines TRBV6-4 with TRBJ1-3; 9 bases map to TRBD1. From germline, CDR1 is MRHNA and CDR2 SNTAGT. The CDR3 covers 18 residues. V shed 6 bases, J shed 1 base, and the junction held 13 bases outside the gene matches. DNA for the CDR3: TGTGCCAGCAGCGACACCGGACAGGGGAAGTTTTCTGGAAACACCATATATTTT. Its translation is CASSDTGQGKFSGNTIYF.

The V and J genes are TRBV12-3 or TRBV12-4 and TRBJ2-3, with D maybe TRBD2 (6 bases). The CDR3 contains 14 residues. The V end lost 6 bases, the J end lost 0 bases, and 10 bases lay between the germline ends. The CDR3 nucleotides are TGTGCCAGCAGCGATGGGACTAGCACAGATACGCAGTATTTT. As protein: CASSDGTSTDTQYF.

The rearrangement joins TRBV6-6 to TRBJ2-7; D may be TRBD1 (5 bases). The CDR3 length is 14 residues. Germline assignment: CDR1 MNHNY and CDR2 SVGAGI (reference sequence). V lost 4 bases to trimming and J lost 0 bases, with 10 bases between them. This CDR3 is CASSSSDNSYEQYF. The CDR3 region has the DNA TGTGCCAGCAGTTCCTCGGACAACTCCTACGAGCAGTACTTC.

Many counts were recorded for this clonotype. The chain has TRBV28 and TRBJ1-5; D remains unclear. V was cut by 8 bases and J by 8 bases, with 19 bases left in between. The CDR3 sequence is 14 residues long. Germline lookup yields CDR1 MDHEN and CDR2 SYDVKM. CDR3 in DNA: TGTGCCAGCCGCTTATGGACGGTCGGGGAGCCCCAGCATTTT. The encoded protein is CASRLWTVGEPQHF. The variable domain in full, with the rest retrieved from reference TRBV28 and TRBJ1-5, is DVKVTQSSRYLVKRTGEKVFLECVQDMDHENMFWYRQDPGLGLRLIYFSYDVKMKEKGDIPEGYSVSREKKERFSLILESASTNQTSMYLCASRLWTVGEPQHFGDGTRLSIL.

This clonotype was counted many times. One junction end disagrees with the germline gene, perhaps due to a read error. The J gene is TRBJ1-2, the V gene TRBV5-4; D uncertain. The V gene's germline CDR1 is SGHNT and CDR2 YYREEE (reference sequence). CDR3 length: 13 amino acids. The CDR3 sequence is CASNLEMDYGYTF. Here the CDR3 DNA reads TGTGCCAGCAACTTGGAGATGGACTATGGCTACACCTTC.

V gene TRBV10-2 combines with J gene TRBJ1-2; D remains ambiguous. Germline V gene data show CDR1 as WSHSY and CDR2 as SAAADI. The V end lost 0 bases, the J end lost 4 bases, and 9 bases lay between the germline ends. The CDR3 length is 14 residues. CDR3 loop: CASSESWTPYGYTF. The CDR3 bases are TGCGCCAGCAGTGAGTCGTGGACGCCCTATGGCTACACCTTC.

This clonotype was detected many times. The CDR3 loop is CSAGRLAGGSSYNEQFF. The CDR3 DNA reads as TGCAGTGCTGGCCGACTAGCGGGGGGGAGCTCCTACAATGAGCAGTTCTTC. The gene calls are TRBV20-1 and TRBJ2-1; 14 nucleotides line up with TRBD2. The CDR3 has 17 residues. Germline CDR1 and CDR2: DFQATT and SNEGSKA (reference sequence). After removal of 5 bases from V and 0 bases from J, the junction contained 6 bases not matched to a gene.